The 11 T cell receptor beta chains reported below all come from one sample, sequenced in a study of shared clonotypes between healthy human individuals. CD45RO-negative, CCR7-selected cells formed the naive CD8 fraction, which excluded terminally differentiated effector memory CD45RA+ cells. Profiling relied on immunoSEQ multiplex PCR, and the TCRdb table lists in-frame clones only, not all of them. The repertoire holds about 2,100,000 clones, with about 93% as singletons. Sequenced input: naive CD8+ T cells from PBMCs. The receptors were gathered from a young man in good health. Some clones in this sample may be carry-over from other donors' samples.

This CDR3 is CASSLSGRGPYGYTF. DNA for the CDR3: TGTGCCAGCAGTCTCTCCGGCAGGGGTCCTTATGGCTACACCTTC. The chain couples TRBV25-1 to TRBJ1-2; D is possibly TRBD1 (6 bases). The V gene's germline CDR1 is MGHDK and CDR2 SYGVNS. The CDR3 covers 15 residues. Between the trimmed V and J ends, which lost 5 bases and 5 bases, there was a span of 18 bases.

V is TRBV15 and J is TRBJ2-7; D may match TRBD1 or TRBD2 (5 bases each). In germline, CDR1 is LNHNV, CDR2 YYDKDF (reference sequence). This CDR3 contains 17 residues. Between the trimmed V and J ends, which lost 1 base and 5 bases, there was a span of 21 bases. CDR3: CATSRGEITGARDEQYF. The CDR3 DNA reads as TGTGCCACCAGCAGAGGCGAGATTACCGGGGCAAGGGACGAGCAGTACTTC.

The rearrangement joins TRBV27 to TRBJ2-7; possible D gene TRBD2, 6 bases. V dropped 4 bases and J dropped 1 base, with 14 bases sitting between them. This CDR3 contains 15 residues. Germline V gene sequence: CDR1 MNHEY, CDR2 SMNVEV (reference sequence). In DNA form, the CDR3 reads TGTGCCAGCAGTTGGGGAGGAGGGATATCCTACGAGCAGTACTTC. This codes for CASSWGGGISYEQYF.

The CDR3 protein is CASSVGTTTDTQYF. The CDR3 DNA reads TGTGCCAGCAGCGTAGGGACTACCACAGATACGCAGTATTTT. V is TRBV9 and J is TRBJ2-3; tentatively, D is TRBD2 (6 bases). CDR1 is SGDLS and CDR2 is YYNGEE in the germline V gene. Trimming removed 0 bases from V and 2 bases from J, with 7 bases in between. The CDR3 has 14 amino acids.

In DNA, the CDR3 is TGTGCCAGCAGTTTCGGACTAGCGGTGTGGGTCACAGATACGCAGTATTTT. This sequence encodes CASSFGLAVWVTDTQYF. The J gene is TRBJ2-3, the V gene TRBV28; 10 nucleotides align to TRBD2. The CDR3 has 17 amino acids. V lost 3 bases to trimming and J lost 2 bases; unmatched junction nucleotides: 8. Germline lookup yields CDR1 MDHEN and CDR2 SYDVKM.

The chain recombines TRBV7-7 with TRBJ2-2, with D perhaps matching TRBD1 or TRBD2 (5 bases each). Germline V gene sequence: CDR1 SSHAT, CDR2 FNYEAQ (reference sequence). V was pared by 0 bases and J by 6 bases, with 14 bases between. The CDR3 has 16 amino acids. The CDR3 DNA sequence: TGTGCCAGCAGCTTAGCCATAACCCGGGACGCCGGGGAGCTGTTTTTT. The encoded protein is CASSLAITRDAGELFF.

The chain links TRBV1 to TRBJ2-1; the DNA was not compared with TRBD2, the D call given in the table. TRBV1 is tagged as a pseudogene. CDR3 length: 20 amino acids. The CDR3, as DNA: TGCACCAGCAGAGAGCGACCGGGACTAGCGGGATACAACTCCTACAATGAGCAGTTCTTC. This gives the protein CTSRERPGLAGYNSYNEQFF.

The rearrangement uses TRBV5-4 and TRBJ2-3; D ambiguous. Germline V gene data show CDR1 as SGHNT and CDR2 as YYREEE (reference sequence). V was trimmed by 0 bases and J by 5 bases, leaving 1 base between them. The CDR3 has 11 residues. The CDR3 DNA sequence: TGTGCCAGCAGCTTGGAAGATACGCAGTATTTT. This codes for CASSLEDTQYF.

The chain couples TRBV29-1 to TRBJ2-7; D remains ambiguous. V lost 6 bases, J lost 4 bases, and 10 bases lay in between. Germline V gene sequence: CDR1 SQVTM, CDR2 ANQGSEA. This CDR3 has 11 residues. The CDR3 nucleotides are TGCAGCGTACGGTGGAATTACGAGCAGTACTTC. It encodes CSVRWNYEQYF.

The genes are TRBV28 and TRBJ2-3, with D possibly called TRBD1 or TRBD2 (12 bases each). Germline V CDR1 and CDR2: MDHEN, SYDVKM. V shed 5 bases and J shed 4 bases, with 37 bases lying between them. The CDR3 contains 22 residues. The CDR3 coding sequence is TGTGCCAGCAGTGAGCCGGGACTGGGACAGGGGGCAACTAGCGGGAGGCCAGATACGCAGTATTTT. Encoded protein: CASSEPGLGQGATSGRPDTQYF.

The V and J genes are TRBV6-6 and TRBJ2-7; D uncertain. The CDR3 sequence is 14 residues long. Germline CDR1 MNHNY, CDR2 SVGAGI (reference sequence). V lost 5 bases and J 0 bases, leaving 11 bases between the germline ends. The CDR3 nucleotides are TGTGCCAGCAGTCCCGCGCCATACTCCTACGAGCAGTACTTC. It translates to CASSPAPYSYEQYF.